This TCR beta chain was sequenced in a study of T cell repertoires in cytomegalovirus infection. Turning to the study itself: Selected CMV epitopes included recently identified HLA-C-restricted ones as well as well-studied HLA-B-restricted ones. Public TCR beta signatures marked donors with CMV infection and the matching HLA. Points from the study as a whole: HLA-C-restricted CMV-specific TCR beta clonotypes were dominant in the ex vivo response. Adding up the frequency of public TCR beta families identified people who carried CMV plus the relevant HLA.

This clonotype was seen only a few times. Its target is unknown. One entry per CDR3 protein results from TCRdb running MiXCR on the reads. The data show hundreds of thousands of distinct CDR3 sequences, 32% seen once. The material was cultured CD8+ T cells from PBMCs, obtained from culture after CMV antigen stimulation. This receptor was obtained from a human donor in good health (CMV status not recorded). Some clones in this sample may be carry-over from other donors' samples.

CDR3 loop: CASSFTSGGSSTDTQYF. The CDR3 region has the DNA TGTGCCAGCAGTTTCACTAGCGGGGGTTCTAGCACAGATACGCAGTATTTT. The V call is TRBV6-5, the J call TRBJ2-3, with 11 nucleotides matching TRBD2. The V gene end was trimmed by 4 bases and the J gene end by 0 bases; junction bases not matched to a gene: 6. There are 17 residues in the CDR3. Germline lookup yields CDR1 MNHEY and CDR2 SVGAGI.